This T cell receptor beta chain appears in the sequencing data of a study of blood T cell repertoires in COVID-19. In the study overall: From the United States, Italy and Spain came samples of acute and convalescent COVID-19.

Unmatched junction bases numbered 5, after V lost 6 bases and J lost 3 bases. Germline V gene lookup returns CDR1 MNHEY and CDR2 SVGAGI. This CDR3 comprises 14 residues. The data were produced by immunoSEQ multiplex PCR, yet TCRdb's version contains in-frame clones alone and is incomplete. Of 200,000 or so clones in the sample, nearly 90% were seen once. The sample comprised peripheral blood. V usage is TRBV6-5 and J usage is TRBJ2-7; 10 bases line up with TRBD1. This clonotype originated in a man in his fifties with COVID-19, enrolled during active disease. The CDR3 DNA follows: TGTGCCAGCAGCCCCGGGACAGGGGTCTACGAGCAGTACTTC. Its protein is CASSPGTGVYEQYF.